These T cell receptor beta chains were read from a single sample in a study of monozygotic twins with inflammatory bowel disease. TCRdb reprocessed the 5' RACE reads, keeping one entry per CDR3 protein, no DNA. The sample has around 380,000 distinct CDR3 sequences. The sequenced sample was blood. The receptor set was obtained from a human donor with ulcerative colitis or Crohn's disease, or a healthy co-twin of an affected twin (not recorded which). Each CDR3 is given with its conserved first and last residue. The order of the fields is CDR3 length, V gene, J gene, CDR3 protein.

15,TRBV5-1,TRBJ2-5,CASSLVGLDQETQYF
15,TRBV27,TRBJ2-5,CASSLSGTHLGTQYF
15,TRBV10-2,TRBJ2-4,CASSGLAGGGDIQYF
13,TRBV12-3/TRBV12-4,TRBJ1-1,CASTTTGARWAFF
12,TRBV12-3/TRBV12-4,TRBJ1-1,CASSFSGGEAFF
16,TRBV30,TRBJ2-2,CAWSVALATNTGELFF
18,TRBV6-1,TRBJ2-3,CASSRQIPSGTGTDTQYF
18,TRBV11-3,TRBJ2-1,CASSPPGAASGVYNEQFF
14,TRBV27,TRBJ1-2,CASSPWTGDYGYTF
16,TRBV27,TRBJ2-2,CASLRYPGLSTGELFF
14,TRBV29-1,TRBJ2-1,CSARQGTSYNEQFF
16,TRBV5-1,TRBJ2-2,CASSRLAIRNTGELFF
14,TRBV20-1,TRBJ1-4,CSARTTRRYEKLFF
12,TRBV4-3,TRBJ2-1,CASSRRGGEQFF
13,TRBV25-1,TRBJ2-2,CASSARPTGELFF
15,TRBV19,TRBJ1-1,CASSSHSRQVTEAFF
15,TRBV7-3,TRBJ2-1,CASSFTGGSYNDQFF
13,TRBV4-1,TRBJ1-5,CASSQDPDQPQHF
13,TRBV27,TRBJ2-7,CASLGLAGSEQYF
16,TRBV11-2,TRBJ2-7,CASSPSTDSSSYEQYF
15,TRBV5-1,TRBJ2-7,CASSSGLPGSYEQYF
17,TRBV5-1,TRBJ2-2,CASSFGGGRRVTGELFF
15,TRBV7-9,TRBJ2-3,CASSLGHLAGDTQYF
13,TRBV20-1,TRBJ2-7,CSAPRRGGREQYF
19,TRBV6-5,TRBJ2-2,CASSYGGLVPRENTGELFF
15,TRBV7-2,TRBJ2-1,CASRPDRGSVNEQFF
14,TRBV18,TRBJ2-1,CASSPSATVGEQFF
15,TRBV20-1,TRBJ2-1,CSASQLAGVGNEQFF
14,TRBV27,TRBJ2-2,CASSNRDSTGELFF
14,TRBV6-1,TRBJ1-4,CASSPTATNEKLFF
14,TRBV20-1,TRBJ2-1,CSASEDSTYNEQFF
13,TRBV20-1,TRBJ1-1,CSASLNMNTEAFF
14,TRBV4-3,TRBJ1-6,CASSQPEQGSPLHF
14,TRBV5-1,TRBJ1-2,CASSEGVQDYGYTF